Below, 14 T cell receptor beta chains from the same sample are listed, as sequenced in a study of T cells in Graves' hyperthyroidism and ophthalmopathy (dated by TCRdb to 2018 to 2020). Libraries were built with multiplex PCR. The instrument was an Illumina HiSeq 2000. The TCR beta CDR3 regions were amplified from the RNA transcripts. The first round of RT-PCR for the TCR CDR3 was performed with the HTBI primer set and the Qiagen OneStep RT-PCR kit. TCRdb reran the public reads through fastp at Q25 and MiXCR, keeping productive beta chains. Every CDR3 protein is listed once, alongside the most common genes and DNA of its rows. Across this sample there are 500,000 to 800,000 distinct CDR3 sequences, with about 14% seen only once. The ten largest clones capture 12% of the sample. The specimen sequenced was blood. These receptors came from a woman between 45 and 65 years old with Graves' ophthalmopathy.

In its sample, this clonotype was seen a few times. The chain carries TRBV27 and TRBJ2-2; D not resolved. The length of the CDR3 is 14 residues. Trimming took off 8 bases at V and 5 bases at J, with 15 bases between the two ends. Looked up from germline, CDR1 is MNHEY and CDR2 is SMNVEV (reference sequence). The CDR3 nucleotides read TGTGCCAGCGGGGATGTGTACGGTACCGGGGAGCTGTTTTTT. Residues: CASGDVYGTGELFF.

The chain links TRBV20-1 to TRBJ2-1, with 10 bases aligning to TRBD2. CDR1 is DFQATT, CDR2 SNEGSKA, per germline (reference sequence). The V gene end was trimmed by 6 bases and the J gene end by 0 bases; junction bases not matched to a gene: 8. This CDR3 region has 16 residues. For the CDR3, the DNA is TGCAGTGCCCGTACTAGCGGGATTCTCTCCTACAATGAGCAGTTCTTC. Translating it yields CSARTSGILSYNEQFF.

This clonotype was recorded at least ten times. This chain uses TRBV6-2 or TRBV6-3 with TRBJ1-5; weak D call: TRBD1 (6 bases). This CDR3 has 15 residues. Germline V gene sequence: CDR1 MNHEY, CDR2 SVGEGT. Trimming took off 2 bases at V and 4 bases at J, with 12 bases between the two ends. CDR3 sequence reads: CASSYPGTQNQPQHF. The CDR3 DNA sequence: TGTGCCAGCAGTTACCCCGGGACACAAAATCAGCCCCAGCATTTT.

This clonotype came up a few times. A clone one base away is much larger, so this may be a read error. A read error is likely, as this CDR3 ends without the conserved phenylalanine or tryptophan. V is TRBV30 and J is TRBJ1-1; D gene uncertain. Germline V gene data show CDR1 as GTSNPN and CDR2 as SVGIG (reference sequence). This CDR3 is 11 amino acids long. Trimming removed 2 bases at V and 7 bases at J, with 8 bases between. CDR3 loop: CAWSLAVEAFL. Here the CDR3 DNA reads TGTGCCTGGAGTCTGGCGGTTGAAGCTTTCCTT.

The chain uses TRBV19 and TRBJ1-1; 7 bases are a match to TRBD1. The CDR3 contains 14 residues. Trimming at V came to 8 bases and at J to 1 base, leaving 7 bases not matched to a gene. Germline loops: CDR1 LNHDA, CDR2 SQIVND (reference sequence). The CDR3 coding sequence is TGTGCCAGTGGATCGGACAGGCGGAACACTGAAGCTTTCTTT. This sequence encodes CASGSDRRNTEAFF.

The chain carries TRBV19 and TRBJ2-7; no reliable D call. Per the germline V gene, CDR1 is LNHDA and CDR2 is SQIVND (reference sequence). The CDR3 length is 13 residues. Trimming stripped 6 bases from V and 6 bases from J, with 15 bases between. The CDR3 spells CASSPQVPGEQYF. CDR3 DNA sequence: TGTGCCAGTAGCCCCCAGGTTCCCGGCGAGCAGTACTTC. Drawing the rest from reference TRBV19 and TRBJ2-7, the complete variable domain is DGGITQSPKYLFRKEGQNVTLSCEQNLNHDAMYWYRQDPGQGLRLIYYSQIVNDFQKGDIAEGYSVSREKKESFPLTVTSAQKNPTAFYLCASSPQVPGEQYFGPGTRLTVT.

The chain joins TRBV6-2 or TRBV6-3 to TRBJ1-3; 7 nucleotides agree with TRBD1. CDR3 length equals 18 residues. CDR1 and CDR2 (germline): MNHEY, SVGEGT. V shed 6 bases, J shed 0 bases, and the junction held 14 bases outside the gene matches. DNA of the CDR3: TGTGCCAGCAGCGCCTGGGGACAGTCTACAGGCTCTGGAAACACCATATATTTT. Its translation is CASSAWGQSTGSGNTIYF.

The rearrangement uses TRBV7-9 and TRBJ2-3; 8 bases line up with TRBD1. The CDR3 runs 14 residues. Germline CDR1 is SEHNR and CDR2 is FQNEAQ (reference sequence). J gave up 6 bases and V 4 bases, and 6 bases lay outside the gene matches. The CDR3 protein is CASSSLTGGDTQYF. CDR3 DNA: TGTGCCAGCAGCTCCCTAACAGGGGGGGATACGCAGTATTTT.

This clonotype was seen a few times. J is TRBJ2-7 and V is TRBV19, with D maybe TRBD2 (6 bases). Per germline, CDR1 LNHDA and CDR2 SQIVND (reference sequence). V lost 4 bases and J lost 3, with 13 bases in between. The CDR3 has 14 residues. CDR3 sequence (DNA): TGTGCCAGTAGTAGGAGGGACTGGGACTACGAGCAGTACTTC. This encodes CASSRRDWDYEQYF.

There are a few counts of this clonotype. The chain is built from TRBV12-3 or TRBV12-4 and TRBJ2-7, with 8 bases identical to TRBD1. The CDR3 contains 16 residues. The J segment lost 0 bases and the V segment lost 3 bases, leaving 7 bases of the junction unmatched. The CDR3 nucleotides read TGTGCCAGCAGTTTCCGGGACAGGACGAGCTCCTACGAGCAGTACTTC. It codes for CASSFRDRTSSYEQYF.

The chain employs TRBV12-3 or TRBV12-4 and TRBJ1-6; D remains unclear. The CDR3 contains 15 residues. V lost 5 bases and J lost 0, with 8 bases in between. The chain's CDR3 is CASSTKSSYNSPLHF. In DNA form, the CDR3 reads TGTGCCAGCAGTACGAAGAGCTCCTATAATTCACCCCTCCACTTT.

Of note for this clonotype: This could be a read error, since a much larger clone is one nucleotide away. CDR3 coding DNA: TGTGCCATCAAAAACCCCGGGAGGGGGGACACAGATACGCAGTATTTT. It yields the protein CAIKNPGRGDTDTQYF. J is TRBJ2-3 and V is TRBV11-2; 8 bases line up with TRBD2. Trimming removed 10 bases from V and 2 bases from J; junction bases left unmatched: 14. The V gene's germline CDR1 is SGHAT and CDR2 FQNNGV. The CDR3 runs to 16 residues.

This clonotype was seen a few times. The rearrangement joins TRBV12-5 to TRBJ1-2, with unresolved D. The CDR3 spans 11 residues. The germline V gene encodes CDR1 LGHNT and CDR2 FRNRAP. Deletions cut 5 bases from V and 8 bases from J, with 9 bases between. Here the CDR3 reads CASGLFRGYTF. For the CDR3, the DNA is TGTGCTAGTGGTCTATTCCGGGGCTACACCTTC.

Concerning this clonotype itself: This may come from a read error, since a much larger clone is one base off. V gene TRBV7-9 combines with J gene TRBJ2-1; maybe TRBD2 (5 bases). The J call may not be correct, given that the DNA end is closer to TRBJ2-7. Per the germline V gene, CDR1 is SEHNR and CDR2 is FQNEAQ (reference sequence). The CDR3 runs 16 residues. This chain's CDR3 is CASSSLSAGEHNEQYF. As DNA, the CDR3 is TGTGCCAGCAGCTCCCTCAGTGCGGGTGAACACAATGAGCAGTACTTC.